These 14 T cell receptor beta chains were all obtained from the same sample, sequenced in a study of cytomegalovirus exposure and HLA in healthy donors. Data came from immunoSEQ multiplex PCR; TCRdb stores just in-frame clones and leaves some out. The sample includes 85,000 to 95,000 clones, roughly 96% of them seen just once. The sample was PBMCs. The receptor source for this set is a man younger than 30 in good health and CMV-seronegative.

This chain links TRBV5-1 with TRBJ2-7; 10 bases agree with TRBD1. CDR1 and CDR2 from the germline V gene are SGHRS and YFSETQ. The J segment lost 4 bases and the V segment lost 0 bases, leaving 1 base of the junction unmatched. The CDR3 consists of 14 residues. Here the CDR3 reads CASSLGQGAYEQYF. The CDR3 nucleotides are TGCGCCAGCAGCTTGGGACAGGGGGCGTACGAGCAGTACTTC.

The rearrangement links TRBV9 to TRBJ1-2, with 12 bases aligning to TRBD1. This CDR3 region has 17 residues. Trimming took 0 bases from V and 6 from J; bases not matched to a gene: 9. Germline CDR1 SGDLS, CDR2 YYNGEE. The CDR3 sequence is CASSVDAIGTGGNGYTF. The CDR3 nucleotides are TGTGCCAGCAGCGTAGACGCTATCGGGACAGGGGGCAATGGCTACACCTTC.

The chain links TRBV7-9 to TRBJ2-7; D might be TRBD1 (6 bases). Germline CDR1 SEHNR, CDR2 FQNEAQ (reference sequence). The CDR3 spans 14 residues. With 3 bases removed from V and 0 bases from J, the gap between germline ends came to 9 bases. The chain's CDR3 is CASSLDRFSYEQYV. The CDR3 DNA reads TGTGCCAGCAGCTTGGACAGATTCTCCTACGAGCAGTACGTC.

V is TRBV28 and J is TRBJ1-4, with 9 bases matching TRBD1. The CDR3 consists of 17 residues. Germline V gives CDR1 MDHEN, CDR2 SYDVKM. With 3 bases clipped from V and 7 bases from J, the junction kept 12 bases outside the gene matches. CDR3 sequence (DNA): TGTGCCAGCAGTTTGGGTTGGGAGACAGGGGGGGTTGAAAAACTGTTTTTT. Amino acid sequence: CASSLGWETGGVEKLFF.

The chain has TRBV9 and TRBJ2-7, with D possibly being TRBD2 (7 bases). Germline loops: CDR1 SGDLS, CDR2 YYNGEE. V was cut by 0 bases and J by 3 bases, with 13 bases left in between. CDR3 length: 15 amino acids. CDR3 sequence: CASSVGGGANYEQYF. CDR3 coding DNA: TGTGCCAGCAGCGTAGGAGGGGGGGCGAACTACGAGCAGTACTTC.

The rearrangement uses TRBV6-5 and TRBJ1-1; D ambiguous. Between the trimmed V and J ends, which lost 5 bases and 1 base, there was a span of 14 bases. Per the germline V gene, CDR1 is MNHEY and CDR2 is SVGAGI. The CDR3 length is 15 residues. In DNA, the CDR3 is TGTGCCAGCAGTCCCCGACCCACGGGGAACACTGAAGCTTTCTTT. This sequence encodes CASSPRPTGNTEAFF.

This chain connects TRBV4-3 to TRBJ1-2; 8 nucleotides match TRBD1. The trim removed 3 bases at V and 7 bases at J, leaving 10 bases unmatched. CDR1 is LGHNA, CDR2 YSLEER, per germline. This CDR3 has 15 amino acids. CDR3 in DNA: TGCGCCAGCAGCCATAGAGGGCAGGGGGCAATTGGCTACACCTTC. It codes for CASSHRGQGAIGYTF.

This chain's CDR3 is CASSLRTGSYEQYF. DNA of the CDR3: TGTGCCAGCAGTTTACGGACAGGATCCTACGAGCAGTACTTC. The rearrangement joins TRBV27 to TRBJ2-7; TRBD1 agrees at 7 bases. This CDR3 region has 14 residues. Per germline, CDR1 MNHEY and CDR2 SMNVEV (reference sequence). V gave up 2 bases and J gave up 1 base; unmatched junction bases: 2.

The rearrangement uses TRBV19 and TRBJ1-5; D uncertain. Germline V lookup: CDR1 LNHDA, CDR2 SQIVND (reference sequence). CDR3 length: 13 amino acids. V was shortened by 4 bases and J by 4 bases, with 8 bases between the two germline ends. The DNA for the CDR3 is TGTGCCAGTAGTACCGATCAGAATCAGCCCCAGCATTTT. Protein: CASSTDQNQPQHF.

This chain uses TRBV2 with TRBJ2-4; D might be TRBD1 (5 bases). Per the germline V gene, CDR1 is SNHLY and CDR2 is FYNNEI. Trimming took off 3 bases at V and 0 bases at J, with 12 bases between the two ends. This CDR3 spans 16 amino acids. CDR3 residues: CASSDMVGLAKNIQYF. The CDR3 nucleotides are TGTGCCAGCAGTGATATGGTGGGGCTAGCCAAAAACATTCAGTACTTC.

The rearrangement links TRBV10-3 to TRBJ2-1; a possible D gene is TRBD1 (5 bases). Germline-derived CDR1 and CDR2 are ENHRY and SYGVKD. The CDR3 contains 12 residues. Trimming removed 3 bases from V and 9 bases from J, with 9 bases in between. This CDR3 reads CAISDLRGEQFF. CDR3 bases: TGTGCCATCAGTGACCTTAGGGGTGAGCAGTTCTTC.

The chain uses TRBV27 and TRBJ2-5; 9 bases line up with TRBD1. From germline, CDR1 is MNHEY and CDR2 SMNVEV (reference sequence). This CDR3 is 19 amino acids long. The V and J ends lost 2 bases and 3 bases, in that order; junction bases with no gene match: 16. In nucleotides, the CDR3 is TGTGCCAGCAGTTTAAGGGGCCGAGGGACAGGGAAGAAGGAAGAGACCCAGTACTTC. This encodes CASSLRGRGTGKKEETQYF.

The chain couples TRBV4-1 to TRBJ2-2; TRBD2 is a possible D gene (5 bases). V lost 6 bases and J 4 bases, leaving 15 bases between the germline ends. This CDR3 has 15 residues. Germline values: CDR1 MGHRA, CDR2 YSYEKL. The CDR3 region is CASRQSRESTGELFF. The CDR3 DNA reads TGCGCCAGCAGGCAATCGAGGGAGTCCACCGGGGAGCTGTTTTTT.

The chain employs TRBV19 and TRBJ1-1; 8 positions agree with TRBD1. V dropped 8 bases and J dropped 3; count of bases not matched to a gene: 5. The germline V gene encodes CDR1 LNHDA and CDR2 SQIVND (reference sequence). The CDR3 has 13 amino acids. This chain's CDR3 is CASDRTGYTEAFF. CDR3 nucleotides: TGTGCCAGTGACCGGACAGGGTACACTGAAGCTTTCTTT.